The clone carrying this TCR beta chain has more than one count but fewer than ten. Its antigen is not known. Deep-level running was used for the assay. Produced via immunoSEQ multiplex PCR; TCRdb's table is partial and in-frame only. The sample has around 720,000 clones; around three quarters are singletons. Germline lookup yields CDR1 SNHLY and CDR2 FYNNEI. This CDR3 is built from 12 residues. V was clipped by 11 bases and J by 11 bases, with 21 bases between them. The data were obtained in a study of shared clonotypes between healthy human individuals. Study results and limitations: Clonotypes shared by all four donors outscored non-shared clonotypes in generation probability.

The genes are TRBV2 and TRBJ1-1; a possible D gene is TRBD1 (5 bases). The material sequenced was memory CD4+ T cells sorted from blood. Documented subset: CD45RA-negative fraction. The TCR was taken from a woman younger than 45 in good health. CDR3 amino acids: CAGGVSGGKAFF. The CDR3 DNA follows: TGTGCCGGCGGGGTGTCCGGGGGGAAGGCTTTCTTT.